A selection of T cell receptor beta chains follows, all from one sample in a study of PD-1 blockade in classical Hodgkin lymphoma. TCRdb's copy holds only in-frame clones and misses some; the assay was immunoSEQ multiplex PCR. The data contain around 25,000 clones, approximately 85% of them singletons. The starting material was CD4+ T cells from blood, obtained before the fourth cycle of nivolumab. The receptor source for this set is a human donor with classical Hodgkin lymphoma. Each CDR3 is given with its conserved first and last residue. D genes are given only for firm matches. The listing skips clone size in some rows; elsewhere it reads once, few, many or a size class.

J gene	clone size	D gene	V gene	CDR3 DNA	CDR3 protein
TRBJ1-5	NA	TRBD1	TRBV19	TGTGCCAGTAGCCCCCGGGACAGGGGGCTCAGGAATCAGCCCCAGCATTTT	CASSPRDRGLRNQPQHF
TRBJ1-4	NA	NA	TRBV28	TGTGCCAGCAAACCGGCAACTAATGAAAAACTGTTTTTT	CASKPATNEKLFF
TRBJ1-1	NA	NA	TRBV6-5	TGTGCCAGCCGGGGGGGCACTGAAGCTTTCTTT	CASRGGTEAFF
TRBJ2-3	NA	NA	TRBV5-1	TGCGCCAGCAGCTCCACTCCTCTAGCGCACTCTCCCACAGATACGCAGTATTTT	CASSSTPLAHSPTDTQYF
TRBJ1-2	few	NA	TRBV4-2	TGTGCCAGCAGCCAAGATCAAGGGGTTACCGACGGCTACACCTTC	CASSQDQGVTDGYTF
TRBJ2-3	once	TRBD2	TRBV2	TGTGCCAGCAGTGAGATAGATAGCGGGAGCGTTACGCAGTATTTT	CASSEIDSGSVTQYF
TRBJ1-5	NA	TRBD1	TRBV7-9	TGTGCCAGCAGCCTGGGACAGGGGCGAAGCAATCAGCCCCAGCATTTT	CASSLGQGRSNQPQHF
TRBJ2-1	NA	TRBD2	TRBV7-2	TGTGCCAGCAGCACCACTAGCGCCAGCTCCTACAATGAGCAGTTCTTC	CASSTTSASSYNEQFF
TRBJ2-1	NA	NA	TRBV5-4	TGTGCCAGCAGCTTGGGAACGGGAGTGGGCTACAATGAGCAGTTCTTC	CASSLGTGVGYNEQFF
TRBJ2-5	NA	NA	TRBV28	TGTGCCAGCAGTTCATCAGGGGTGCAAGAGACCCAGTACTTC	CASSSSGVQETQYF
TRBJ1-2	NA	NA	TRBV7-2	TGTGCCAGCAGCTTATCCGATCTCCGCCGGGTCCGTCCAAACTATGGCTACACCTTC	CASSLSDLRRVRPNYGYTF
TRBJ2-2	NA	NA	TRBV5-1	TGCGCCAGCAGCTTGGGGCAGACCACCGGGGAGCTGTTTTTT	CASSLGQTTGELFF
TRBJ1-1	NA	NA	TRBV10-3	TGTGCCATCCAGGAAATGAACACTGAAGCTTTCTTT	CAIQEMNTEAFF
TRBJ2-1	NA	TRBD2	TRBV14	TGTGCCAGCAGCCAACTCTTCCCCTGGGCGGGAGGAAAATACAATGAGCAGTTCTTC	CASSQLFPWAGGKYNEQFF
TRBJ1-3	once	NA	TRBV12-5	TGTGCTAGTGGTTTGGGTCTCTCTGGAAACACCATATATTTT	CASGLGLSGNTIYF
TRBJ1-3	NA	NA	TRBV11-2	TGTGCCAGCAGCTTACGGAACGGGGCAGGGATGAAAGGAAACACCATATATTTT	CASSLRNGAGMKGNTIYF
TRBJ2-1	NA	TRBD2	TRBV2	TGTGCCAGCAGTGAAGTTTTTAGAGCGGGAGGGAACAATGAGCAGTTCTTC	CASSEVFRAGGNNEQFF
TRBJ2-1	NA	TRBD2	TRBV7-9	TGTGCCAGCAGCACCCGGGAGGGGGGGTACAATGAGCAGTTCTTC	CASSTREGGYNEQFF
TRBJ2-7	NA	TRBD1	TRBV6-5	TGTGCCAGCAGACACCGACAGGGGGCTGACTACGAGCAGTACTTC	CASRHRQGADYEQYF
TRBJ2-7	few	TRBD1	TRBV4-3	TGCGCCAGCAGCCAAGCGACAGGGGCGGGATACGAGCAGTACTTC	CASSQATGAGYEQYF
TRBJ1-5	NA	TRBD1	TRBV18	TGTGCCAGCTCACTCAGTGGGACAGGCCTCAATCAGCCCCAGCATTTT	CASSLSGTGLNQPQHF
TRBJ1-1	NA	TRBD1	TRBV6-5	TGTGCCAGCAGAACCAGACAGGGGGGGAACACTGAAGCTTTCTTT	CASRTRQGGNTEAFF
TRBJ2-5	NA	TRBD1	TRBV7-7	TGTGCTAGCAGCTTAGGACAGGCAGAGACCCAGTACTTC	CASSLGQAETQYF
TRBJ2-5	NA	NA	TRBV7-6	TGTGCCAGCAGCTACCTCAGCGGAGAGGGGGAGACCCAGTACTTC	CASSYLSGEGETQYF
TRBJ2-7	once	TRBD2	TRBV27	TGTGCCAGCAGTTTATTGGCTAGCGGGAGCCCCTACGAGCAGTACTTC	CASSLLASGSPYEQYF
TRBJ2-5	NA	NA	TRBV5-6	TGTGCCAGCAGCTTACCAGGGCAGCAAGAGACCCAGTACTTC	CASSLPGQQETQYF
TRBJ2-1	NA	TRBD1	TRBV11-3	TGTGCCAGCAGCCCCGGGACAGGGGGCGACAATGAGCAGTTCTTC	CASSPGTGGDNEQFF
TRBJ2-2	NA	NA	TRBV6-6	TGTGCCAGCAGTGCTTCCGGGGCCCGAGGCGCCGGGGAGCTGTTTTTT	CASSASGARGAGELFF
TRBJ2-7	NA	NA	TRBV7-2	TGTGCCAGCAGCCCCGGGGACGACGAGCAGTACTTC	CASSPGDDEQYF
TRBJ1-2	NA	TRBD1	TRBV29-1	TGCAGCGTTGAAGGGACAGGGGAAAACTATGGCTACACCTTC	CSVEGTGENYGYTF
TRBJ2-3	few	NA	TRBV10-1	TGCGCCAGCAGTGAGCACTTTAAGGCGACAGATACGCAGTATTTT	CASSEHFKATDTQYF
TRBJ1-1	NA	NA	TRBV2	TGTGCCAGCTCGACGGCCCCGAACACTGAAGCTTTCTTT	CASSTAPNTEAFF
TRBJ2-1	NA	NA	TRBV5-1	TGCGCCAGCAGCACTGGGGGGCAGGGCTACAATGAGCAGTTCTTC	CASSTGGQGYNEQFF
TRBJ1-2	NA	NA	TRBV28	TGTGCCAGCAGTTTAGATGGGTATGGCTACACCTTC	CASSLDGYGYTF
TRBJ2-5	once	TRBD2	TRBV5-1	TGCGCCAGCAGCCCGGCTAGCGGTCCCCCCCAAGAGACCCAGTACTTC	CASSPASGPPQETQYF
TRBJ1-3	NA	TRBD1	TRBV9	TGTGCCAGCAGCGTTCTATCAGGAGAGGGGGCTAACAACCTTGGAAACACCATATATTTT	CASSVLSGEGANNLGNTIYF
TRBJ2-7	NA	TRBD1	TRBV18	TGTGCCAGCTCACCTGGACAGGGGGAGTACTTC	CASSPGQGEYF
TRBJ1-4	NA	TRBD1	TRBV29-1	TGCAGCTACCTGGGGGGACAGGCGTTAAATGAAAAACTGTTTTTT	CSYLGGQALNEKLFF
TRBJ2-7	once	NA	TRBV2	TGTGCCAGCAGGATGTACGTAACTGCCTACGAGCAGTACTTC	CASRMYVTAYEQYF
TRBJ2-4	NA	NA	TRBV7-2	TGTGCCAGCAGCTTAGCGGGAGGTTTTGCCAAAAACATTCAGTACTTC	CASSLAGGFAKNIQYF
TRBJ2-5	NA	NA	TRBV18	TGTGCCAGCTCACGACACCACGGCCCAGGGCAAGAGACCCAGTACTTC	CASSRHHGPGQETQYF
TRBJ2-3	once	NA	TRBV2	TGTGCCAGCAGTGAAAGGCTAGCTACCACAGATACGCAGTATTTT	CASSERLATTDTQYF
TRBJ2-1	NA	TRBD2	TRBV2	TGTGCCAGCAGCAAACAACGGAGGTCTATGAAAAGCGGGGGCGATGAGCAGTTCTTC	CASSKQRRSMKSGGDEQFF
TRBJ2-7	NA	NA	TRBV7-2	TGTGCCAGCAGCACCCGACAATCCCTAGACGAGCAGTACTTC	CASSTRQSLDEQYF
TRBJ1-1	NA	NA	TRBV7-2	TGTGCCAGCAGCTTTGGAATAGGGGGGGGGACTGAAGCTTTCTTT	CASSFGIGGGTEAFF